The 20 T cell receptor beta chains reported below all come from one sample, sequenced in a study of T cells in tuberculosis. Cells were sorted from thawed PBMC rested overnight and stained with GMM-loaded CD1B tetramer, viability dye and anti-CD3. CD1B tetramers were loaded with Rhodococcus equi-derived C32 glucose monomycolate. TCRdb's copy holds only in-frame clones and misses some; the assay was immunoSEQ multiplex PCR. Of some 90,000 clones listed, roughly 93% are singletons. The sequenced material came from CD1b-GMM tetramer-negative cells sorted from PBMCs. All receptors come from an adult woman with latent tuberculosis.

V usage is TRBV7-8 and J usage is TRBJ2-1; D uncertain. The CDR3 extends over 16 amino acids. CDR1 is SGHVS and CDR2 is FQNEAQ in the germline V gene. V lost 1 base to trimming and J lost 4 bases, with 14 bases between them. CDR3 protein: CASSLDMRRRYNEQFF. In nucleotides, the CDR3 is TGTGCCAGCAGCTTAGATATGCGGCGGCGGTACAATGAGCAGTTCTTC.

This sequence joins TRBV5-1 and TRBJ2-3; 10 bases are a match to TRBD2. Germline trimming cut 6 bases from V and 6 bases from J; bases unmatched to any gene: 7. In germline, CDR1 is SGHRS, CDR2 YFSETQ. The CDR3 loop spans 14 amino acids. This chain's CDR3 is CASTRTSGPDTQYF. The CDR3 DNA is TGCGCCAGCACAAGGACTAGCGGTCCCGATACGCAGTATTTT.

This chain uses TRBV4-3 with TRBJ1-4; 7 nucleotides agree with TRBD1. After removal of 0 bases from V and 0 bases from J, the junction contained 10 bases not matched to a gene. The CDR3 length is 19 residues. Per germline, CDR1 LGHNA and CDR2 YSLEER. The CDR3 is CASSQDLAGGVSTNEKLFF. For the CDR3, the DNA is TGCGCCAGCAGCCAAGATCTGGCAGGGGGTGTCTCAACTAATGAAAAACTGTTTTTT.

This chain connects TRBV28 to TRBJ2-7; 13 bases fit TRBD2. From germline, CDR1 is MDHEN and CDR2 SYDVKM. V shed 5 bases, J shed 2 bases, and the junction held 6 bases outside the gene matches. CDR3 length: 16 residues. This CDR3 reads CASSLTGTSGAYEQYV. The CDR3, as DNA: TGTGCCAGCAGTCTCACCGGGACTAGCGGGGCCTACGAGCAGTACGTC.

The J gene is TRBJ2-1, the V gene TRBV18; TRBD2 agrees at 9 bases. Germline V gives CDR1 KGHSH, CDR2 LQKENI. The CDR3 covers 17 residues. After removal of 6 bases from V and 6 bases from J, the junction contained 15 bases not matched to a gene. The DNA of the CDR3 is TGTGCCAGCTCGCCCTCGCCGGGCGGGGGGGCCCGCAATGAGCAGTTCTTC. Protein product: CASSPSPGGGARNEQFF.

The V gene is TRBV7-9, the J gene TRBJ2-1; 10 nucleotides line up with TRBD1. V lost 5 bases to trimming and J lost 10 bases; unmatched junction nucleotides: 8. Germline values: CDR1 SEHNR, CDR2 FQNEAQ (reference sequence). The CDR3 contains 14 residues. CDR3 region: CASSLVGTGDEQFF. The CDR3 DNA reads TGTGCCAGCAGCCTAGTGGGGACAGGGGACGAGCAGTTCTTC.

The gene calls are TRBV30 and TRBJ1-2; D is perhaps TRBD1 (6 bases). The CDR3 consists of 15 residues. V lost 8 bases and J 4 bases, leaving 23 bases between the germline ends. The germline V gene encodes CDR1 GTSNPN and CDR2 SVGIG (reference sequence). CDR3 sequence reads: CAGPNPGGEPYGYTF. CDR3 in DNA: TGTGCCGGTCCCAACCCGGGGGGCGAACCCTATGGCTACACCTTC.

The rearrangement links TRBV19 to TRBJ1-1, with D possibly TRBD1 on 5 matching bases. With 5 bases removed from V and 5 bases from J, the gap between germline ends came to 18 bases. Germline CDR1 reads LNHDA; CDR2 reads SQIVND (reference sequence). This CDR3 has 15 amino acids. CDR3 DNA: TGTGCCAGTAGTTACGATATAGGCGGGGCTACTGAAGCTTTCTTT. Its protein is CASSYDIGGATEAFF.

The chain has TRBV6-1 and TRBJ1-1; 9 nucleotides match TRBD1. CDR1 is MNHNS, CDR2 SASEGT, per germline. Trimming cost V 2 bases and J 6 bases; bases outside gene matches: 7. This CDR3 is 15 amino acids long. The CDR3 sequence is CASSERPGQGPEAFF. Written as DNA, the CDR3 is TGTGCCAGCAGTGAAAGGCCGGGACAGGGACCTGAAGCTTTCTTT.

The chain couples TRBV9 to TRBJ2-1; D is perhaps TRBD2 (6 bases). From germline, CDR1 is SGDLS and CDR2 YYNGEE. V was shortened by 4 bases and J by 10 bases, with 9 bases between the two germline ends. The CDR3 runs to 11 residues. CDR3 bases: TGTGCCAGCAGCATGGCGGGGGAGCAGTTCTTC. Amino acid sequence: CASSMAGEQFF.

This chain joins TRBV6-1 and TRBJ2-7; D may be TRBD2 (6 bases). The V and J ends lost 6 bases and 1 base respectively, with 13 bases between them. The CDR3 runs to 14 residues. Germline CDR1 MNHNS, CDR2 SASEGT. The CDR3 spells CASRRDWNSYEQYF. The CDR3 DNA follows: TGTGCCAGCAGGAGGGACTGGAATTCCTACGAGCAGTACTTC.

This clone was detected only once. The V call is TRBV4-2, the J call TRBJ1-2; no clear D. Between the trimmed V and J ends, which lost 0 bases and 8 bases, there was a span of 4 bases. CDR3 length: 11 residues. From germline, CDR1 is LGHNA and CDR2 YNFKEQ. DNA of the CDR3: TGTGCCAGCAGCCAAGATGAGGGCTACACCTTC. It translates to CASSQDEGYTF.

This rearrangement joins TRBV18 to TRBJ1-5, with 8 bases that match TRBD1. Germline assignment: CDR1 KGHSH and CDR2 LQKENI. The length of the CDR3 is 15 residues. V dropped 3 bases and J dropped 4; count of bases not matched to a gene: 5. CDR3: CASSPGQGGNQPQHF. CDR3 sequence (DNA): TGTGCCAGCTCACCTGGACAGGGTGGGAATCAGCCCCAGCATTTT.

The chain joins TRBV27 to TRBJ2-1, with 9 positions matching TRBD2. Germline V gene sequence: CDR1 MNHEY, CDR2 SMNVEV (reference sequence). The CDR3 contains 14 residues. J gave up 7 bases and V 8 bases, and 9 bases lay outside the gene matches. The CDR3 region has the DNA TGTGCCAGCCTAACGGCGGGGGGGAGTAATGAGCAGTTCTTC. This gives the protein CASLTAGGSNEQFF.

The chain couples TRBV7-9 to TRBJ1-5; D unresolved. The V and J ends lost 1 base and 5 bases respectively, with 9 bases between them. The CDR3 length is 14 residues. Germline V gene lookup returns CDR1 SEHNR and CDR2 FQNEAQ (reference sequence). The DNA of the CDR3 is TGTGCCAGCAGCTTAGACGGTTACTATCAGCCCCAGCATTTT. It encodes CASSLDGYYQPQHF.

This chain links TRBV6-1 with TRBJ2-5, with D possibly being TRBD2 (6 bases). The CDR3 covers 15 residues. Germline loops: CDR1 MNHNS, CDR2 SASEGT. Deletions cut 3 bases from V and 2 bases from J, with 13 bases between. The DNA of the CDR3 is TGTGCCAGCAGTGACGCCCGGGACTCGCAAGAGACCCAGTACTTC. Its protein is CASSDARDSQETQYF.

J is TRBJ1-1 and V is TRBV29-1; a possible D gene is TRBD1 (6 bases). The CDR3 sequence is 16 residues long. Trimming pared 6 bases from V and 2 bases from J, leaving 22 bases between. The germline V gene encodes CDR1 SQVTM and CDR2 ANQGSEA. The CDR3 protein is CSVGGRGARSNTEAFF. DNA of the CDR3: TGCAGCGTGGGGGGGCGTGGGGCGCGGAGTAACACTGAAGCTTTCTTT.

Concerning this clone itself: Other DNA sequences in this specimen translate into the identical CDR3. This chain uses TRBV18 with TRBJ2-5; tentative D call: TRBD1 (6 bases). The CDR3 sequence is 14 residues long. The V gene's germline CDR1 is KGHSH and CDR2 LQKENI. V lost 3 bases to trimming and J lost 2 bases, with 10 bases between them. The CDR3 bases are TGTGCCAGCTCACCCCTCAGGGGACAAGAGACCCAGTACTTC. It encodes CASSPLRGQETQYF.

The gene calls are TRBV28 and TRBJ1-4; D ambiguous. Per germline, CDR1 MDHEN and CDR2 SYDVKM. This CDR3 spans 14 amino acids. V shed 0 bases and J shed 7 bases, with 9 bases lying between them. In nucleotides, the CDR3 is TGTGCCAGCAGTTTATGGGGGAGTGGTGAAAAACTGTTTTTT. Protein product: CASSLWGSGEKLFF.

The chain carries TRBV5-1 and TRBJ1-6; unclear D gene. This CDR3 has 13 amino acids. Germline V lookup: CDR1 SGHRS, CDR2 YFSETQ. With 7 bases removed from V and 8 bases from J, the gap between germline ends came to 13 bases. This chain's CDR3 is CASRETVDSPLHF. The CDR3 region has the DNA TGCGCCAGCCGGGAGACCGTTGATTCACCCCTCCACTTT.